Listed below are T cell receptor beta chains from one sample, sequenced in a study of siplizumab effects on memory and regulatory T cells. The table came from immunoSEQ multiplex PCR; TCRdb's copy has only in-frame clones and leaves some out. The sample comprises some 96,000 clones, 75% to 95% of which are singletons, and roughly 0.15% rests with the top ten. What was sequenced was CD4+ T cells sorted from blood. The receptors were sampled from a human donor in good health. Both conserved end residues are part of each CDR3. A D gene is named only where the DNA matches it firmly. The size field is filled for only some rows; it gives once, few, many or a size class.

d_gene	v_gene	j_gene	abundance	CDR3nt	CDR3aa
TRBD2	TRBV15	TRBJ2-1	-	TGTGCCACCAGCAGGGGGGGCGGGGGGCTCTCCTACAATGAGCAGTTCTTC	CATSRGGGGLSYNEQFF
TRBD2	TRBV7-8	TRBJ2-1	few	TGTGCCAGCATCCTACTAGCGGGGCCAGGGGATGAGCAGTTCTTC	CASILLAGPGDEQFF
-	TRBV18	TRBJ1-1	few	TGTGCCAGCTTTACGGGAGTGAACACTGAAGCTTTCTTT	CASFTGVNTEAFF
-	TRBV4-2	TRBJ1-2	-	TGTGCCAGCAGCCGAGAAGATAACTATGGCTACACCTTC	CASSREDNYGYTF
-	TRBV7-2	TRBJ1-3	-	TGTGCCAGCAGCGTTGACTTCTCTGGAAACACCATATATTTT	CASSVDFSGNTIYF
-	TRBV6-6	TRBJ1-5	once	TGTGCCAGCAGTCGCGGAGTGGGCGGGATCCAGCCCCAGCATTTT	CASSRGVGGIQPQHF
-	TRBV6-6	TRBJ1-2	once	TGTGCCAGCAGGCAAACACTTCTGGGGGCCTATGGCTACACCTTC	CASRQTLLGAYGYTF
-	TRBV7-8	TRBJ1-1	once	TGTGCCAGCAGCCAAAATACAGGGACGACTGAAGCTTTCTTT	CASSQNTGTTEAFF
-	TRBV7-2	TRBJ1-3	once	TGTGCCAGCAGCTTCCTGGGAATTAGTGGAAACACCATATATTTT	CASSFLGISGNTIYF
-	TRBV7-9	TRBJ2-7	-	TGTGCCAGCAGCTTACATAAGGGGGACAAGACCTACGAGCAGTACTTC	CASSLHKGDKTYEQYF
TRBD1	TRBV5-4	TRBJ1-2	-	TGTGCCAGCAGCCCCGGGACAGGGTCTAACTATGGCTACACCTTC	CASSPGTGSNYGYTF
-	TRBV6-1	TRBJ2-2	-	TGTGCCAGCAGGTGGGGAAACACCGGGGAGCTGTTTTTT	CASRWGNTGELFF